The clone carrying this TCR beta chain came up many times. Its target is not known. This entry belongs to a study of T cells in Graves' hyperthyroidism and ophthalmopathy. General observations from the study: Researchers found most expanded thyroid clonotypes above 0.001 in blood as well.

RNA transcripts were the template for amplifying TCR beta CDR3 regions. Researchers ran a first-round RT-PCR on the TCR CDR3 using the HTBI primer set. MiXCR was run by TCRdb on the multiplex PCR reads, yielding one entry per CDR3 protein. The table records more than 500,000 distinct CDR3 sequences, around 15% of them present only once. Trimming cost V 3 bases and J 3 bases; bases outside gene matches: 9. The CDR3 sequence is 17 residues long. Stable disease denoted Graves' hyperthyroidism without ophthalmopathy progression within 18 months. Patients were excluded for uncontrolled infection, other autoimmune disease, pregnancy or lactation. Diagnostic assessment was based on clinical symptoms, serum thyroxine and TRAb, thyroid ultrasound and orbital computed tomography.

Sequenced: blood. V gene TRBV12-3 or TRBV12-4 combines with J gene TRBJ2-5; 11 bases map to TRBD2. This sequence originates from a woman aged 30 to 39 with Graves' hyperthyroidism. The CDR3 DNA reads as TGTGCCAGCAGTTTTAGGGCGCTGACTAGCGGGAAAGAGACCCAGTACTTC. Its translation is CASSFRALTSGKETQYF.